This T cell receptor beta chain came from a study of regulatory T cells in long-lasting Graves disease listed by TCRdb under 2021. With regard to the full study: Persistent Graves' disease was defined as persistently positive TSH receptor autoantibodies together with antithyroid drug treatment for over 5 years. A total of around 35 samples underwent TCR sequencing, from around 13 patients with persistent Graves' disease and 20 or so patients with newly diagnosed Graves' disease. In the clinical cohort, patients with persistent Graves' disease had used antithyroid drugs for an average of about 9.3 years. Peripheral blood TCR sequencing and RNA sequencing compared persistent Graves' disease patients with newly diagnosed Graves' disease patients. The study was conducted in China and was registered as a clinical trial.

The V end loses 5 bases and the J end loses 6 bases, and a stretch of 16 bases separates them. The CDR3 spans 15 residues, from the cysteine through the phenylalanine. This entry keeps only the CDR3 DNA: 45 bases, framed from base 1. CDR1 and CDR2 are drawn from the germline V gene: MDHEN, SYDVKM. The time point label, read with the paper, signifies: persistent/refractory GD, antithyroid drugs over 5 years with positive TRAb. For both TCR sequencing and RNA sequencing, RNA was extracted from PBMCs in TRIzol. The diagnosis of Graves' disease was made according to American Thyroid Association guidelines. Patients were recruited from an endocrinology department in Xi'an, China. Each patient gave approximately 8.8 milliliters of peripheral blood, collected in an EDTA anticoagulant tube. Ficoll Paque Plus density gradient separation was used to isolate PBMCs, and no further T cell sorting was performed. RNA quality was checked with an Agilent 2100 Bioanalyzer and agarose gel, and concentration with a NanoDrop 2000.

What the authors observed across the whole study: Compared with newly diagnosed patients, persistent Graves' disease patients had lower TCR Shannon entropy and fewer highly expanded clones, which suggests clonal expansion. Sequencing and analysis were restricted to the TCR beta chain. Persistent disease showed preferential use of TRBV28, TRBJ1-2 and TRBJ2-5, whereas newly diagnosed disease favored TRBV20-1 and TRBJ2-1. More public clonotypes were shared among persistent patients (roughly 3,000) than among newly diagnosed patients (966). Because the primary lesion, thyroid tissue, could not be accessed, the study looked at peripheral blood alone. The authors noted that the small sample size was a limitation that may lower accuracy.

This clonotype was seen at least ten times. No cognate antigen has been identified for it. No much larger clonotype is one base removed from it; base qualities were not supplied. Library preparation was by multiplex PCR. TCRdb records Illumina HiSeq 4000 as the sequencer. iRepertoire HTBI primers and Arm-PCR amplification of CDR3 regions were used to construct TCR beta libraries. Before sequencing, the PCR products underwent gel purification. On the authors' methods: A total of 62 TRBV and approximately 15 TRBJ segments were identified across samples and were used for gene usage analysis of CDR3 amino acid clonotypes. Filtered high-quality paired reads were merged into contigs using COPE and FqMerger. BLAST was used to align contigs to IMGT TRBV, TRBD and TRBJ reference genes, and CDR3 was defined according to IMGT. Any clonotype with a frequency above 0.1% was classified as a highly expanded clone. Repertoire diversity was measured by Shannon entropy, and V-J evenness by the Gini coefficient. A clonotype was considered public if more than one individual shared it. TCRdb trimmed the raw reads at Q25, called clones with MiXCR and kept productive beta chains. A single entry per CDR3 protein holds the most common genes and DNA from its merged rows. These V and J calls rely on TCRdb rather than the paper's analysis. Within this sample are 400,000 to 500,000 distinct CDR3 sequences, with about 20% of them counted one time only. 7.8% of the sample goes to the ten largest clones.

The clonotype comes from a female donor with Graves disease. Here the sequenced sample was peripheral blood mononuclear cells (PBMCs), taken when the disease was refractory, from a patient treated with antithyroid drugs. The rearrangement joined TRBV28 to TRBJ2-2, with no reliable assignment of the D segment. In nucleotides, the sequence is TGTGCCAGCAGTCTTACATCGGCAGGCGCCGGGGAGCTGTTTTTT. Its protein is CASSLTSAGAGELFF.